Sequencing of this TCR beta chain was carried out in a study of blood T cells in healthy people across ages (dated by TCRdb to the mid-2010s). The study in broad terms: In model experiments, template switching captured roughly one uniquely barcoded TCR beta cDNA molecule for every two T cells. Age-related changes in TCR beta repertoire diversity were measured in the study by deep sequencing normalized with unique cDNA molecular identifiers. The donors were divided into four age groups: young (average around 16 years), middle-aged (about 40), aged (under 70) and long-lived (more than 75). Donors of different ages were randomly distributed across sequencing lanes to avoid experimental bias. For two donors (one aged 18 to 29 and one aged 80 or older), the study analyzed two additional independent replicas of 1 million unique cDNA reads from the same blood draw.

The library was obtained by 5' RACE. The reads were generated on an Illumina HiSeq 2500. A second PCR of roughly 7 to 11 cycles was performed with a sample-barcoded 5' primer and a J-beta primer mix. A unique molecular identifier was introduced onto each TCR beta cDNA molecule by a template-switch 5' adaptor carrying 12 random nucleotides. Each sample yielded at least 3 million CDR3-containing paired-end reads. All of the RNA was converted into first-strand cDNA using the Mint cDNA synthesis kit, with a TRBC-specific oligonucleotide serving as the primer. Following uracil-DNA glycosylase treatment, a first 18-cycle PCR with universal primers M1SS and BC2_uni_R was performed on all cDNA. On the authors' methods: Each sample was normalized by randomly selecting 1 million high-quality reads, each carrying a distinct molecular identifier. Instead of being binned into consensus sequences, reads that shared molecular identifiers were thrown out. MiTCR, set to a Q25 quality threshold and the strictest error-elimination algorithm, was used for CDR3 identification, clonotype clustering and error correction. Lower-bound total TCR beta diversity was estimated with a nonparametric unseen species model using Euler transformation. The raw public data were reprocessed by TCRdb itself: fastp quality trimming at Q25, MiXCR clonotype calling, in-frame beta chains only. Every CDR3 protein is listed once, alongside the most common genes and DNA of its rows. The V and J calls and clone size are TCRdb's, not the authors'. This sample lists hundreds of thousands of distinct CDR3 sequences; around 42% were detected once. The ten biggest clones cover about 19% of the sample.

Based on the germline V gene (reference sequence), the CDR1 and CDR2 sequences are DFQATT and SNEGSKA. The CDR3 numbers 15 residues from cysteine through phenylalanine. The sequence is cut down to CDR3 DNA, 45 bases in frame from base 1. Trimmed from V: 1 base; trimmed from J: 6 bases; junction bases lacking a gene match: 7. What the work shows at the level of the full study, not this receptor alone: Because donor CMV infection status was unknown, age-related changes in expanded clonotypes were potentially confounded. Since profiling was done on bulk unsorted PBMCs, naive and antigen-experienced compartments could not be conclusively compared. The long-lived group showed more naive CD4+ T cells, fewer expanded clones and increased TCR diversity than the aged group, suggesting age selection. Estimates of total diversity from one million sequenced T cells were regarded as lower bounds and underestimates. As age increased, observed TCR beta diversity per million T cells dropped in a roughly linear way, and a significant reduction was already evident by age 40. There was a strong correlation between observed TCR beta diversity and the percentage of naive T cells measured by flow cytometry.

Turning to this clonotype: This receptor's antigen is unknown. Base qualities are not provided; no much larger clone lies one nucleotide away.

Systemically healthy Caucasian individuals from Russia, some 40 in total and aged roughly 6 to 100 years, were included as donors. Approximately 9.7 milliliters of peripheral blood were drawn from each donor into EDTA-treated Vacutainer tubes. Ficoll-Paque density-gradient centrifugation was used to isolate PBMCs, with at least 6 million per sample. Total RNA, at least 6 micrograms per sample, was extracted from PBMCs with Trizol reagent. Naive CD45RAhigh/CD27high T cell percentages were measured by flow cytometry on a PBMC aliquot from every donor. Rearrangement joined TRBV20-1 to TRBJ2-2; TRBD2 lines up with 8 middle nucleotides. The TCR was taken from a man aged 60-69 years in good health. Sequenced material: blood. CDR3 loop: CSARVQRGSSGELFF. Here is the DNA: TGCAGTGCTAGAGTCCAGCGGGGGTCATCCGGGGAGCTGTTTTTT.